This paragraph covers one TCR beta chain sequence. Antigen unknown. This CDR3 is 13 amino acids long. CDR1 GTSNPN and CDR2 SVGIG come from the germline V gene (reference sequence). With 0 bases removed from V and 0 bases from J, the gap between germline ends came to 5 bases. Amplification used 60 Vbeta primers and 13 Jbeta primers. Profiling relied on immunoSEQ multiplex PCR, and the TCRdb table lists in-frame clones only, not all of them. The table includes approximately 240,000 clones, roughly 87% detected once. The entry originates in a study of cytomegalovirus exposure and HLA in healthy donors. Study observations and caveats: From TCR beta sequences, most subjects' HLA-A and HLA-B alleles were reportedly predicted accurately.

The sequence derives from a woman in her forties in good health and CMV-seropositive. The sample comprised PBMCs. The J gene is TRBJ1-1, the V gene TRBV30; no clear D. The chain's CDR3 is CAWSVSVNTEAFF. CDR3 nucleotides: TGTGCCTGGAGTGTGTCCGTGAACACTGAAGCTTTCTTT.